This T cell receptor (beta chain) was documented in a study of cytomegalovirus exposure and HLA in healthy donors. Broader study findings: Among the sequence variants, a highly shared cluster was likely an artifact of sequencing. Most TCR sequences showed up rarely, but some public TCRs showed up in many donors. Presence/absence comparisons presumed near-even sequencing depth among donors.

V shed 1 base and J 8 bases; nucleotides not matched to a gene: 6. The CDR3 loop spans 16 amino acids. Germline V gene lookup returns CDR1 SEHNR and CDR2 FQNEAQ (reference sequence). Note on this clone: What it binds is not known.

Amplification used 60 Vbeta primers and 13 Jbeta primers. Data came from immunoSEQ multiplex PCR; TCRdb stores just in-frame clones and leaves some out. Among 95,000 to 100,000 clones, over 65% were seen once, and the ten largest hold approximately 15%. The gene calls are TRBV7-9 and TRBJ2-1, with 12 bases aligning to TRBD2. This TCR was sampled from a man between 60 and 75 years old in good health and CMV-seropositive. Sequenced sample: PBMCs. The CDR3 reads CASSLVTSGGQDEQFF. The DNA of the CDR3 is TGTGCCAGCAGCTTAGTGACTAGCGGGGGACAAGATGAGCAGTTCTTC.